These 2 T cell receptor beta chains share one sample of origin, sequenced in a study of shared clonotypes between healthy human individuals. Here immunoSEQ multiplex PCR was the method, and the copy in TCRdb shows in-frame clones only, minus some. The sample shows 400,000 to 600,000 clones, roughly 85% of them seen only once. Sequencing was done on a sample of PBMCs. The source is a woman aged 40 to 49 in good health. Some clones in this sample may be carry-over from other donors' samples.

For this clone: A read error may produce the germline difference seen at one junction end. V gene TRBV27 combines with J gene TRBJ2-7; either TRBD1 or TRBD2 may supply D (6 bases each). The CDR3 spans 14 residues. From germline, CDR1 is MNHEY and CDR2 SMNVEV (reference sequence). Here the CDR3 reads CATTDVGGSYEQHF. The CDR3 DNA reads as TGTGCCACCACGGATGTCGGGGGCTCCTACGAGCAGCACTTC.

Concerning this clone: The same CDR3 arises from other DNA sequences in this sample as well. The rearrangement links TRBV7-2 to TRBJ2-7; 10 bases are a match to TRBD1. Germline V CDR1 and CDR2: SGHTA, FQGNSA. The CDR3 is 14 amino acids. The trim removed 6 bases at V and 1 base at J, leaving 3 bases unmatched. The CDR3 loop is CASSRTGGSYEQYF. CDR3 nucleotides: TGTGCCAGCAGTCGGACAGGGGGGTCCTACGAGCAGTACTTC.